Reported below is one T cell receptor (beta chain). This CDR3 region has 15 residues. V was clipped by 2 bases and J by 4 bases, with 15 bases between them. Germline CDR1 and CDR2: SGHTS and YDEGEE. This sample was taken from a study of blood T cell repertoires in COVID-19. At the level of the study: Material from acute and convalescent COVID-19 was sourced from the United States, Italy and Spain.

The assay was immunoSEQ multiplex PCR, and TCRdb's table has in-frame clones only and misses some. The sample includes 140,000 or so clones, 65% to 85% of them seen just once. Sequencing was carried out using peripheral blood. The sequence derives from a human donor in a cohort sampled during active COVID-19. This chain uses TRBV5-8 with TRBJ1-1; D gene uncertain. The CDR3 region has the DNA TGTGCCAGCAGCTTCCTATTCAGTCCGGGCACTGAAGCTTTCTTT. Amino acid sequence: CASSFLFSPGTEAFF.